The entry that follows covers one T cell receptor (beta chain) sequence. Its cognate antigen is unknown. This entry belongs to a study of OX40 agonist ivuxolimab in advanced cancers. Study-level points and caveats: Normalized T-cell clonal expansion was also low in some nonresponders.

The table came from immunoSEQ multiplex PCR; TCRdb's copy has only in-frame clones and leaves some out. The sample includes 70,000 to 95,000 clones, more than 75% of them seen just once. The sequences come from CD4+ or CD8+ T cells sorted from blood, collected in a trial of the OX40 agonist ivuxolimab. This TCR came from an adult with an advanced solid tumor such as melanoma, head and neck, liver or kidney cancer.

For the CDR3, the DNA is TGTGCCAGCAGCTTAGATGGGCCCTCCTACGAGCAGTACTTC. This encodes CASSLDGPSYEQYF. The chain has TRBV11-3 and TRBJ2-7; no firm D call. Germline assignment: CDR1 SGHNT and CDR2 YENEEA. This CDR3 is 14 amino acids long. Trimming took 0 bases from V and 0 from J, leaving 6 bases between them.